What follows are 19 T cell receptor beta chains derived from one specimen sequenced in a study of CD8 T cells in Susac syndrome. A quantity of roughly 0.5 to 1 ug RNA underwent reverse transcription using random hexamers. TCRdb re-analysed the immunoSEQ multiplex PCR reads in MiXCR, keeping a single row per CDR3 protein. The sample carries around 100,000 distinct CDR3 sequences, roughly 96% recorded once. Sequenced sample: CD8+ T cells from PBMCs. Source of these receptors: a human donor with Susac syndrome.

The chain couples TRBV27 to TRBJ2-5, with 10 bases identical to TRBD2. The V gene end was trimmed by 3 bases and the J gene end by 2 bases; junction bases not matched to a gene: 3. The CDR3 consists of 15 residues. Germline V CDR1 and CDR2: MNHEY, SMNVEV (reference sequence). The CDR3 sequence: CASSFVAGGQETQYF. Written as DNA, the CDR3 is TGTGCCAGCAGTTTCGTAGCGGGGGGACAAGAGACCCAGTACTTC.

CDR3 region: CASSPYGQNNIQYF. CDR3 in DNA: TGTGCCAGCAGTCCCTACGGACAGAACAACATTCAGTACTTC. V gene TRBV27 combines with J gene TRBJ2-4; the D gene is possibly TRBD1 (6 bases). The germline gives CDR1 MNHEY, CDR2 SMNVEV (reference sequence). This CDR3 region has 14 residues. Trimming removed 5 bases at V and 7 bases at J, with 15 bases between.

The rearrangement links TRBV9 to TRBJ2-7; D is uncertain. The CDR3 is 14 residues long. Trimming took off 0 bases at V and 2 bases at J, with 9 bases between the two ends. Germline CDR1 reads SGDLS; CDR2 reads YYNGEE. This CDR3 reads CASSVGGGPYEQYF. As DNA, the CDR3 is TGTGCCAGCAGCGTAGGGGGTGGACCCTACGAGCAGTACTTC.

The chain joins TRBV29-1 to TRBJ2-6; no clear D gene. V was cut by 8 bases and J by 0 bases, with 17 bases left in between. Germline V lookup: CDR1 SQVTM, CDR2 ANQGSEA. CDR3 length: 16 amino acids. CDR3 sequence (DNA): TGCAGCTCCCCGGCCAACCGCTTCTCTGGGGCCAACGTCCTGACTTTC. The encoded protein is CSSPANRFSGANVLTF. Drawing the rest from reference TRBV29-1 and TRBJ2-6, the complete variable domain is SAVISQKPSRDICQRGTSLTIQCQVDSQVTMMFWYRQQPGQSLTLIATANQGSEATYESGFVIDKFPISRPNLTFSTLTVSNMSPEDSSIYLCSSPANRFSGANVLTFGAGSRLTVL.

The CDR3 DNA sequence: TGCAGCGTTGAAGATCGAGCCCATGGCTACACCTTC. Its translation is CSVEDRAHGYTF. J is TRBJ1-2 and V is TRBV29-1; D remains ambiguous. V lost 0 bases, J lost 6 bases, and 8 bases lay in between. The CDR3 consists of 12 residues. Germline CDR1 is SQVTM and CDR2 is ANQGSEA. The variable domain in full, with the rest retrieved from reference TRBV29-1 and TRBJ1-2, is SAVISQKPSRDICQRGTSLTIQCQVDSQVTMMFWYRQQPGQSLTLIATANQGSEATYESGFVIDKFPISRPNLTFSTLTVSNMSPEDSSIYLCSVEDRAHGYTFGSGTRLTVV.

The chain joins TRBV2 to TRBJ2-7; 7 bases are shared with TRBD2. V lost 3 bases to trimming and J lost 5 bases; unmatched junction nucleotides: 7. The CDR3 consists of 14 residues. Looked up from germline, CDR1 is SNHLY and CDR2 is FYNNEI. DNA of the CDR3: TGTGCCAGCAGTGACCGGACTAGTCGGGACGAGCAGTACTTC. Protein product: CASSDRTSRDEQYF.

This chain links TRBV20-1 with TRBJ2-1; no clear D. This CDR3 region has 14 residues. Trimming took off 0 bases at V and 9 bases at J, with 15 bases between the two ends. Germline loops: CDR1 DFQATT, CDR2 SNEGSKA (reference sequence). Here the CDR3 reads CSARDPDLAFEQFF. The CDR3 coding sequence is TGCAGTGCTAGAGATCCAGATTTGGCGTTTGAGCAGTTCTTC.

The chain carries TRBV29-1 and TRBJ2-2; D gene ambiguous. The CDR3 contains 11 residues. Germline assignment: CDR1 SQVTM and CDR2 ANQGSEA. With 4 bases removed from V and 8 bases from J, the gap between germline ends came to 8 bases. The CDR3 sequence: CSVGSPGELFF. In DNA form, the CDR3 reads TGCAGCGTTGGATCTCCGGGGGAGCTGTTTTTT.

The CDR3 loop is CASSSDREVYTF. Here the CDR3 DNA reads TGCGCCAGCAGCTCGGACAGGGAGGTCTACACCTTC. The V and J genes are TRBV5-1 and TRBJ1-2; 8 nucleotides line up with TRBD1. V lost 3 bases, J lost 10 bases, and 5 bases stayed unmatched. Germline V gives CDR1 SGHRS, CDR2 YFSETQ. There are 12 residues in the CDR3.

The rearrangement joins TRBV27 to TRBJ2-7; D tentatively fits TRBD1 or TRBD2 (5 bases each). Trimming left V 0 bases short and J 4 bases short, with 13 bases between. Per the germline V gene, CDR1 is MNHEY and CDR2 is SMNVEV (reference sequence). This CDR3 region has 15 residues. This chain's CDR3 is CASSLSPGTAYEQYF. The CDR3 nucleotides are TGTGCCAGCAGTTTATCCCCCGGGACGGCTTACGAGCAGTACTTC.

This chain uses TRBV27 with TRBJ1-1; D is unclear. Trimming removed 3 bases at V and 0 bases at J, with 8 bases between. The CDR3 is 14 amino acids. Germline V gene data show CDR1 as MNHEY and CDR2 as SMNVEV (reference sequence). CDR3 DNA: TGTGCCAGCAGTTTTTCCAAAATGAACACTGAAGCTTTCTTT. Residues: CASSFSKMNTEAFF.

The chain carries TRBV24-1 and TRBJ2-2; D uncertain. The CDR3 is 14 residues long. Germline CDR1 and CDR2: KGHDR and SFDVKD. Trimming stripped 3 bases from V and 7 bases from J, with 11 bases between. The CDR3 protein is CATSDPPGNGELFF. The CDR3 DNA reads TGTGCCACCAGTGATCCGCCTGGTAACGGGGAGCTGTTTTTT.

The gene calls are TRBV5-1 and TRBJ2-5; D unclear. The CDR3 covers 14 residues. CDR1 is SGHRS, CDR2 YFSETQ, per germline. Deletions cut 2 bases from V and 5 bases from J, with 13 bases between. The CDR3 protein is CASSFGGPGETQYF. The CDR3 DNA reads TGCGCCAGCAGCTTTGGTGGGCCCGGGGAGACCCAGTACTTC.

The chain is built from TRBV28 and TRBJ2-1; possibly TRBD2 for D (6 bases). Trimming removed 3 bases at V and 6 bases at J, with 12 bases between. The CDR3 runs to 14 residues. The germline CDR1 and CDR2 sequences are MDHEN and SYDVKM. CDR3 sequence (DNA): TGTGCCAGCAGTTTCGGGAGCGTTGGCAATGAGCAGTTCTTC. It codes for CASSFGSVGNEQFF.

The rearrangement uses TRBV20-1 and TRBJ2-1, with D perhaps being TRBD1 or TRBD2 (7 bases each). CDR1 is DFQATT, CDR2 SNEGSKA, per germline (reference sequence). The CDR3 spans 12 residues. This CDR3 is CSQGGSYNEQFF. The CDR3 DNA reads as TGCAGCCAGGGGGGGTCCTACAATGAGCAGTTCTTC.

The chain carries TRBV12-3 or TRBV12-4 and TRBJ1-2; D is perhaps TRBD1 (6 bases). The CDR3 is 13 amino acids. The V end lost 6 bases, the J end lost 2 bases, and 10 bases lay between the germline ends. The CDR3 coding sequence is TGTGCCAGCAGGCCAACAGGGAACTATGGCTACACCTTC. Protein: CASRPTGNYGYTF.

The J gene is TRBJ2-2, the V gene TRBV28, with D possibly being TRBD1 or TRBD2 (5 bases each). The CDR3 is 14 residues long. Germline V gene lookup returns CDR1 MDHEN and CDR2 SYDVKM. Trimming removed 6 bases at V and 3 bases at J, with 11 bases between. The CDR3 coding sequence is TGTGCCAGCAGGATGGGGGATTACACCGGGGAGCTGTTTTTT. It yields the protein CASRMGDYTGELFF.

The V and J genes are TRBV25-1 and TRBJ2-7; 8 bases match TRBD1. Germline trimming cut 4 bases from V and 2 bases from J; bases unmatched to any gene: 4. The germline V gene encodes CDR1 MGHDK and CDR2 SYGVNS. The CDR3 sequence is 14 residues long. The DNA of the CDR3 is TGTGCCAGCAGTGCGGAGACAGGGGCCTACGAGCAGTACTTC. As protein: CASSAETGAYEQYF.

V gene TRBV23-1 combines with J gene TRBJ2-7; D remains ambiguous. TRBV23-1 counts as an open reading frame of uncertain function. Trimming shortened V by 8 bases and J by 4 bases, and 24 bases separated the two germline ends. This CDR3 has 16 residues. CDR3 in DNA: TGCGCCAGCCCCTTCGGCGAAGGAAACTTAACGTACGAGCAGTACTTC. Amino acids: CASPFGEGNLTYEQYF.